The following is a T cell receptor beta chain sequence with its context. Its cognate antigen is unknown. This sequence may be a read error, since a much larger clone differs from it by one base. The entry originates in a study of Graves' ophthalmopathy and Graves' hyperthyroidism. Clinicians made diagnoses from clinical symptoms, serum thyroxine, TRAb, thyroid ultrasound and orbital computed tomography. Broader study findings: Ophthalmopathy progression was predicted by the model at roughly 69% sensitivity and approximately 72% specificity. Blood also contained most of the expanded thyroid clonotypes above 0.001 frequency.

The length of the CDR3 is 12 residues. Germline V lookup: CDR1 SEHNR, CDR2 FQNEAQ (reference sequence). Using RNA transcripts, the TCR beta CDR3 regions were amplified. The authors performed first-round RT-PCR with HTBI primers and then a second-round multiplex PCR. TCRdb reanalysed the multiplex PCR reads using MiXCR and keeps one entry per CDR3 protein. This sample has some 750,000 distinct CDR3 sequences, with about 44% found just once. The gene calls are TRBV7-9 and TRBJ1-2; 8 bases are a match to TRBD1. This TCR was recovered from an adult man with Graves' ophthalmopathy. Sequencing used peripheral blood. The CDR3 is CASSFDRGGYAF. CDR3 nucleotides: TGTGCCAGCAGCTTCGACAGGGGAGGCTACGCCTTC.